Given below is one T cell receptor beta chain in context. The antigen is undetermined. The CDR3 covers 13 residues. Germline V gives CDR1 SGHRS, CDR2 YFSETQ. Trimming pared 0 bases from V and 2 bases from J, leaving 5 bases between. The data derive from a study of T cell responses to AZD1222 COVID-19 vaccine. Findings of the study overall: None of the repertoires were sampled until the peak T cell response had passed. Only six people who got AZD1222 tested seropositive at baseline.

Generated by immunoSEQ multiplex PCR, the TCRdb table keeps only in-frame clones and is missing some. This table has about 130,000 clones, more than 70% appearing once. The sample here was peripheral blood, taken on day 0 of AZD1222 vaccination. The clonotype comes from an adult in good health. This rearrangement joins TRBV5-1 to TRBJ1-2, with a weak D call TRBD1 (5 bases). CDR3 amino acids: CASSLGGNYGYTF. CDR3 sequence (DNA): TGCGCCAGCAGCTTGGGGGGGAACTATGGCTACACCTTC. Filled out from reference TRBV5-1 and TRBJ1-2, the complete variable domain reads KAGVTQTPRYLIKTRGQQVTLSCSPISGHRSVSWYQQTPGQGLQFLFEYFSETQRNKGNFPGRFSGRQFSNSRSEMNVSTLELGDSALYLCASSLGGNYGYTFGSGTRLTVV.